These T cell receptor beta chains were read from a single sample in a study of cytomegalovirus exposure and HLA in healthy donors. The protocol was immunoSEQ multiplex PCR, while the TCRdb copy is restricted to in-frame clones and leaves out a portion. Of approximately 140,000 clones detected, over 70% appear once; the ten largest clones hold approximately 1.6%. Sequencing was carried out using PBMCs. The receptors here all came from a woman younger than 30 in good health and CMV-seronegative. Each CDR3 is given with its conserved first and last residue. D genes are given only for firm matches. Clone size is shown for a subset of rows, as once, few, many or a class of expanded clone.

v_call,d_call,j_call,clone_size,cdr3_aa
TRBV2,TRBD1,TRBJ2-7,.,CASSETGGNYEQYF
TRBV5-1,TRBD2,TRBJ2-5,.,CASSPSPGRGQETQYF
TRBV2,.,TRBJ1-5,.,CASSVAALGNQPQHF
TRBV18,.,TRBJ2-2,.,CASSPRGPNTGELFF
TRBV30,.,TRBJ1-2,.,CAWSPGYGYTF
TRBV6-1,TRBD1,TRBJ2-1,.,CASSVTGGSYNEQFF
TRBV5-1,.,TRBJ1-4,.,CASSLTGSNEKLFF
TRBV15,TRBD2,TRBJ2-5,.,CATSTLGRGGSHKETQYF
TRBV5-1,TRBD1,TRBJ2-7,.,CASSWGDRGEQYF
TRBV5-1,TRBD1,TRBJ1-1,once,CASSSPPDRGYTEAFF
TRBV5-1,TRBD2,TRBJ2-1,.,CASSLGGSLHNEQFF
TRBV6-6,.,TRBJ2-5,.,CASSSGDLETQYF
TRBV29-1,.,TRBJ2-5,.,CSVDYQETQYF
TRBV2,TRBD1,TRBJ2-5,few,CASRQGGAETQYF
TRBV7-9,TRBD2,TRBJ2-1,.,CASKAGGPYNEQFF
TRBV19,.,TRBJ1-5,.,CASSPDSNQPQHF
TRBV7-9,.,TRBJ2-7,.,CASSRSSPYDYEQYF
TRBV19,.,TRBJ2-5,.,CASSSGRHQETQYF